Listed here are 22 T cell receptor beta chains from one sample, sequenced in a study of a mutant IDH1 vaccine in newly diagnosed glioma. These receptors have no identified antigens. Assay: immunoSEQ multiplex PCR; the TCRdb copy retains only in-frame clones and omits some. This sample yields 40,000 to 45,000 clones, of which 84% are seen a single time; over 2% belongs to the top ten. The time point was: week 23, last vaccination. One vaccine dose held 300 ug of mutant IDH1 20-mer peptide and came with topical imiquimod. This sample comprised PBMCs, obtained from a glioma patient whose treatment included an IDH1 peptide vaccine. These receptors all come from a woman aged 18-29 years with glioma. Some clones in this sample may be carry-over from other donors' samples.

The J gene is TRBJ1-2, the V gene TRBV27; TRBD1 is a possible D gene (6 bases). The CDR3 is 15 amino acids. Germline V gene data show CDR1 as MNHEY and CDR2 as SMNVEV (reference sequence). The V and J ends lost 5 bases and 4 bases respectively, with 17 bases between them. For the CDR3, the DNA is TGTGCCAGCAGTCCCGCTTTGACAGGCTTCTATGGCTACACCTTC. It specifies CASSPALTGFYGYTF.

This clone came up once. The gene calls are TRBV7-8 and TRBJ2-3, with 9 nucleotides matching TRBD1. The V gene end was trimmed by 2 bases and the J gene end by 6 bases; junction bases not matched to a gene: 9. The CDR3 length is 16 residues. Germline CDR1 and CDR2: SGHVS and FQNEAQ. CDR3 nucleotide sequence: TGTGCCAGCAGCTTATTTTCTGGACAGGGGATTGATACGCAGTATTTT. It yields the protein CASSLFSGQGIDTQYF.

V is TRBV5-5 and J is TRBJ1-1; D unresolved. The CDR3 runs to 12 residues. Germline values: CDR1 SGHKS, CDR2 YYEKEE (reference sequence). The V end lost 0 bases, the J end lost 8 bases, and 8 bases lay between the germline ends. CDR3 residues: CASSLESVEAFF. CDR3 bases: TGTGCCAGCAGCTTGGAGTCAGTAGAAGCTTTCTTT.

V usage is TRBV6-4 and J usage is TRBJ2-1; D is perhaps TRBD2 (7 bases). Deletions cut 2 bases from V and 6 bases from J, with 8 bases between. This CDR3 comprises 13 residues. The V gene's germline CDR1 is MRHNA and CDR2 SNTAGT. The CDR3 sequence is CASSDGGANEQFF. CDR3 bases: TGTGCCAGCAGTGACGGGGGGGCCAATGAGCAGTTCTTC.

The genes are TRBV5-4 and TRBJ2-2, with 9 positions matching TRBD1. The ends lost 5 bases at V and 4 bases at J; junction bases unmatched: 3. Per germline, CDR1 SGHNT and CDR2 YYREEE (reference sequence). The CDR3 is made up of 14 amino acids. CDR3 DNA: TGTGCCAGCAGTACAGGGGGCGGCACCGGGGAGCTGTTTTTT. As protein: CASSTGGGTGELFF.

The chain has TRBV11-3 and TRBJ2-4; TRBD1 matches at 10 bases. The CDR3 has 12 amino acids. Looked up from germline, CDR1 is SGHNT and CDR2 is YENEEA. V shed 5 bases, J shed 16 bases, and the junction held 8 bases outside the gene matches. DNA of the CDR3: TGTGCCAGCAGCACCCGGGACAGGGGTCACTACTTC. Protein sequence: CASSTRDRGHYF.

The V call is TRBV27, the J call TRBJ2-7; tentative D call: TRBD2 (7 bases). The V and J ends lost 0 bases and 3 bases respectively, with 18 bases between them. The germline V gene encodes CDR1 MNHEY and CDR2 SMNVEV (reference sequence). This CDR3 is built from 17 residues. The CDR3 bases are TGTGCCAGCAGTTTATCCCCCTGGGGGGGGCTAAACTACGAGCAGTACTTC. Translating it yields CASSLSPWGGLNYEQYF.

The chain uses TRBV5-1 and TRBJ1-2; TRBD1 is a possible D gene (5 bases). CDR1 is SGHRS, CDR2 YFSETQ, per germline. This CDR3 is built from 16 residues. Trimming took off 3 bases at V and 7 bases at J, with 22 bases between the two ends. The CDR3 coding sequence is TGCGCCAGCAGCTGGGGGTCGGTCAGTTTAATGGGTGGCTACACCTTC. Its protein is CASSWGSVSLMGGYTF.

J is TRBJ2-3 and V is TRBV5-1; D possibly uses TRBD1 or TRBD2 (5 bases each). The CDR3 is made up of 14 amino acids. The V end lost 4 bases, the J end lost 3 bases, and 12 bases lay between the germline ends. Germline lookup yields CDR1 SGHRS and CDR2 YFSETQ. The DNA of the CDR3 is TGCGCCAGCAGCCTGAATGGGGGAACAGATACGCAGTATTTT. Translated, it gives CASSLNGGTDTQYF.

This chain uses TRBV6-4 with TRBJ2-1; 9 bases are a match to TRBD2. Per the germline V gene, CDR1 is MRHNA and CDR2 is SNTAGT. CDR3 length: 14 residues. Trimming removed 4 bases from V and 5 bases from J; junction bases left unmatched: 3. The CDR3 loop is CASSVAGENNEQFF. DNA for the CDR3: TGTGCCAGCAGTGTAGCGGGGGAGAACAATGAGCAGTTCTTC.

CDR3 nucleotide sequence: TGCAGTGCCAGGGAGGATGCCTCTATATATTTT. Protein product: CSAREDASIYF. This sequence joins TRBV20-1 and TRBJ1-3, with a tentative D call TRBD1 (5 bases). With 6 bases removed from V and 13 bases from J, the gap between germline ends came to 16 bases. The CDR3 has 11 residues. Per germline, CDR1 DFQATT and CDR2 SNEGSKA (reference sequence).

V usage is TRBV27 and J usage is TRBJ1-1; 8 nucleotides match TRBD1. Germline values: CDR1 MNHEY, CDR2 SMNVEV (reference sequence). The CDR3 loop spans 18 amino acids. Germline trimming cut 3 bases from V and 0 bases from J; bases unmatched to any gene: 12. The CDR3 DNA reads as TGTGCCAGCAGTTTTTACCCTGGACAGGGAGGTATGAACACTGAAGCTTTCTTT. This encodes CASSFYPGQGGMNTEAFF.

The genes are TRBV19 and TRBJ2-1; D perhaps matches TRBD2 (5 bases). Trimming took off 7 bases at V and 7 bases at J, with 11 bases between the two ends. The CDR3 is made up of 12 amino acids. The germline gives CDR1 LNHDA, CDR2 SQIVND (reference sequence). CDR3 sequence: CASTTTGNEQFF. Written as DNA, the CDR3 is TGTGCCAGTACGACAACGGGGAATGAGCAGTTCTTC.

The chain combines TRBV25-1 with TRBJ2-7; D gene ambiguous. CDR1 is MGHDK, CDR2 SYGVNS, per germline. The CDR3 runs 13 residues. V lost 0 bases to trimming and J lost 2 bases, with 5 bases between them. The CDR3 here is CASSEYVPYEQYF. The CDR3 DNA reads as TGTGCCAGCAGTGAATATGTCCCCTACGAGCAGTACTTC.

This clone was counted a single time. CDR3 amino acids: CASGPGGTDTQYF. CDR3 nucleotides: TGTGCCAGTGGCCCCGGGGGCACAGATACGCAGTATTTT. The chain employs TRBV19 and TRBJ2-3, with a tentative D call TRBD2 (5 bases). The CDR3 spans 13 residues. The V and J ends lost 8 bases and 1 base respectively, with 10 bases between them. Germline-derived CDR1 and CDR2 are LNHDA and SQIVND (reference sequence).

The table lists this clone with a few counts. The chain links TRBV4-1 to TRBJ1-6; D is undetermined. Germline CDR1 and CDR2: MGHRA and YSYEKL. This CDR3 is 16 amino acids long. V lost 4 bases to trimming and J lost 7 bases, with 17 bases between them. Written as DNA, the CDR3 is TGCGCCAGCAGCCTGCGGGCACCCGCGGGCAATTCACCCCTCCACTTT. Its protein is CASSLRAPAGNSPLHF.

The chain links TRBV2 to TRBJ2-7; tentatively, D is TRBD2 (7 bases). The germline CDR1 and CDR2 sequences are SNHLY and FYNNEI. The V gene lost 1 base and the J gene lost 5 bases, with 15 bases spanning the gap. The CDR3 length is 15 residues. The CDR3 sequence is CASSEVRSGGHEQYF. CDR3 in DNA: TGTGCCAGCAGTGAAGTGCGTTCGGGGGGCCACGAGCAGTACTTC. Variable domain in full (rest from reference TRBV2 and TRBJ2-7): EPEVTQTPSHQVTQMGQEVILRCVPISNHLYFYWYRQILGQKVEFLVSFYNNEISEKSEIFDDQFSVERPDGSNFTLKIRSTKLEDSAMYFCASSEVRSGGHEQYFGPGTRLTVT.

The gene calls are TRBV29-1 and TRBJ1-2, with TRBD1 matching 8 bases. Germline CDR1 is SQVTM and CDR2 is ANQGSEA. Trimming cost V 0 bases and J 8 bases; bases outside gene matches: 5. The CDR3 runs to 13 residues. The CDR3 DNA reads as TGCAGCGTTGAAGAATCGGACAGGGTCGGCTACACCTTC. The encoded protein is CSVEESDRVGYTF. The complete variable domain, with remaining parts taken from reference TRBV29-1 and TRBJ1-2, reads SAVISQKPSRDICQRGTSLTIQCQVDSQVTMMFWYRQQPGQSLTLIATANQGSEATYESGFVIDKFPISRPNLTFSTLTVSNMSPEDSSIYLCSVEESDRVGYTFGSGTRLTVV.

This clone has a handful of counts. This chain uses TRBV5-6 with TRBJ2-2; 13 bases agree with TRBD2. The CDR3 is made up of 16 amino acids. From germline, CDR1 is SGHDT and CDR2 YYEEEE. With V trimmed by 2 bases and J by 5 bases, 3 bases remained unmatched. As DNA, the CDR3 is TGTGCCAGCAGCTTCGGACTAGCGGGGGAAACCGGGGAGCTGTTTTTT. This gives the protein CASSFGLAGETGELFF.

The V and J genes are TRBV4-1 and TRBJ1-1; 8 bases line up with TRBD1. Germline loops: CDR1 MGHRA, CDR2 YSYEKL. The CDR3 is 11 residues long. V shed 4 bases and J 8 bases; nucleotides not matched to a gene: 0. The CDR3 nucleotides read TGCGCCAGCAGCCGGACAGGGGAAGCTTTCTTT. It yields the protein CASSRTGEAFF.

The chain is built from TRBV4-1 and TRBJ2-7; D possibly uses TRBD1 or TRBD2 (5 bases each). The germline V and J ends were trimmed by 3 bases and 7 bases, with 16 bases remaining between them. Germline V lookup: CDR1 MGHRA, CDR2 YSYEKL. The CDR3 length is 14 residues. CDR3 in DNA: TGCGCCAGCAGCCATCAGAGAGGGGATCGGGAGCAGTACTTC. Translation gives CASSHQRGDREQYF.

V and J are TRBV7-9 and TRBJ1-2, with D hard to call. Germline V gene lookup returns CDR1 SEHNR and CDR2 FQNEAQ (reference sequence). V lost 1 base to trimming and J lost 5 bases, with 11 bases between them. CDR3 length: 14 residues. The CDR3 nucleotides read TGTGCCAGCAGCTTAGAGGCAGGAAGGTATGGCTACACCTTC. Amino acid sequence: CASSLEAGRYGYTF.